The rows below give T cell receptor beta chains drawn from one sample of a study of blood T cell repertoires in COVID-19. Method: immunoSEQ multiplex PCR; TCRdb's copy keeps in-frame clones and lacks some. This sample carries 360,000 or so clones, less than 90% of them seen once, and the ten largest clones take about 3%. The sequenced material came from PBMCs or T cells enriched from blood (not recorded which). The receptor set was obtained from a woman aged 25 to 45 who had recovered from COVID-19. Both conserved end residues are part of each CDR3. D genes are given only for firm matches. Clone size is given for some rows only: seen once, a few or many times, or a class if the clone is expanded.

CASSQRTSGGRDEQYF | TGTGCCAGCAGCCAGAGAACTAGCGGGGGGCGGGACGAGCAGTACTTC | TRBJ2-7 | TRBD2 | TRBV4-2 | few
CASDKPGTSGRRVETQYF | TGTGCTAGTGATAAACCCGGGACTAGCGGGAGGAGGGTGGAGACCCAGTACTTC | TRBJ2-5 | TRBD2 | TRBV12-5 | NA
CASSYSVQGGNTIYF | TGTGCCAGCAGTTACTCGGTGCAGGGTGGAAACACCATATATTTT | TRBJ1-3 | NA | TRBV6-5 | NA
CASAGRRQNIETQYF | TGTGCCAGCGCGGGACGGAGACAGAATATAGAGACCCAGTACTTC | TRBJ2-5 | NA | TRBV7-6 | NA
CASSMAGTYGYTF | TGTGCCAGTAGTATGGCGGGGACCTATGGCTACACCTTC | TRBJ1-2 | NA | TRBV19 | NA
CASSLGRGNTEAFF | TGTGCCAGCAGCTTAGGTAGAGGGAACACTGAAGCTTTCTTT | TRBJ1-1 | NA | TRBV7-9 | NA
CASSFEYGLNYEQYF | TGTGCCAGCAGCTTTGAGTACGGACTCAACTACGAGCAGTACTTC | TRBJ2-7 | NA | TRBV11-2 | NA
CASSPGTSGTTDTQYF | TGTGCCAGCAGCCCGGGGACTAGCGGGACCACAGATACGCAGTATTTT | TRBJ2-3 | TRBD2 | TRBV11-3 | NA
CASSPQGRYGYTF | TGTGCCAGCAGCCCTCAGGGGCGGTATGGCTACACCTTC | TRBJ1-2 | NA | TRBV3-1/TRBV3-2 | NA
CASREGPGTYEQYF | TGTGCCAGCAGGGAGGGGCCAGGGACCTACGAGCAGTACTTC | TRBJ2-7 | NA | TRBV7-9 | NA
CASSVPTGRGGHNEQFF | TGTGCCAGCAGCGTCCCTACTGGGCGGGGGGGTCACAATGAGCAGTTCTTC | TRBJ2-1 | TRBD2 | TRBV9 | NA
CATSDSYRAQNTGELFF | TGTGCCACCAGTGACTCCTACAGGGCCCAAAACACCGGGGAGCTGTTTTTT | TRBJ2-2 | NA | TRBV24-1 | NA
CASSEGPILQGYGYTF | TGTGCCAGCAGTGAAGGCCCAATTTTGCAGGGATATGGCTACACCTTC | TRBJ1-2 | NA | TRBV2 | NA
CASSPGQGETQYF | TGCGCCAGCAGTCCAGGACAGGGGGAGACCCAGTACTTC | TRBJ2-5 | TRBD1 | TRBV5-1 | NA
CASSFAVQGGTDTQYF | TGTGCCAGCAGTTTCGCAGTACAAGGGGGCACAGATACGCAGTATTTT | TRBJ2-3 | NA | TRBV28 | NA
CASSRTGEDYEQYF | TGTGCCAGCAGTCGGACAGGGGAAGACTACGAGCAGTACTTC | TRBJ2-7 | TRBD1 | TRBV7-9 | NA
CASSLSVNNSPLHF | TGTGCCAGCAGTTTGAGTGTGAATAATTCACCCCTCCACTTT | TRBJ1-6 | NA | TRBV27 | NA
CASSYPSGVYGYTF | TGTGCCAGCAGCTATCCCTCGGGGGTTTATGGCTACACCTTC | TRBJ1-2 | NA | TRBV28 | NA
CASSSDSGLAGGPSYEQYF | TGTGCCAGCAGCTCGGACTCGGGACTAGCGGGAGGGCCCAGCTACGAGCAGTACTTC | TRBJ2-7 | TRBD2 | TRBV5-4 | few
CASRFAGSNEQFF | TGTGCCAGCAGGTTCGCGGGAAGCAATGAGCAGTTCTTC | TRBJ2-1 | NA | TRBV7-2 | NA
CSPWRETQYF | TGCAGTCCGTGGAGGGAGACCCAGTACTTC | TRBJ2-5 | NA | TRBV20-1 | NA
CASSQRSLQGNEKLFF | TGTGCCAGCAGCCAAAGGTCGTTGCAGGGAAATGAAAAACTGTTTTTT | TRBJ1-4 | NA | TRBV3-1/TRBV3-2 | NA